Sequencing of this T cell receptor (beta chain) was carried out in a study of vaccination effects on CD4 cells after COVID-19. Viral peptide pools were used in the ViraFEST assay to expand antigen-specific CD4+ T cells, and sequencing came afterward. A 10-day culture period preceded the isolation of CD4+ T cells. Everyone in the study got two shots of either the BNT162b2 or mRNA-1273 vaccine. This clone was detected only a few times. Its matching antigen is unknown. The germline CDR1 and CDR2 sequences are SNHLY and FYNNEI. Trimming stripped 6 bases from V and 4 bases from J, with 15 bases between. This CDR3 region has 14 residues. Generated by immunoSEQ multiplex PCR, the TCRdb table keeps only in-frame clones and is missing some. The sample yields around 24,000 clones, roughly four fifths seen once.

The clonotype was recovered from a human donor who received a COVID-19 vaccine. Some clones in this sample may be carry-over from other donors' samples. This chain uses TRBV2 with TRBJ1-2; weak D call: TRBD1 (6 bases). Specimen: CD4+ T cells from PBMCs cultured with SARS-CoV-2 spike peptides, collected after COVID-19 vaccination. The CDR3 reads CASRGTSIFYGYTF. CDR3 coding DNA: TGTGCCAGCAGGGGGACAAGCATATTCTATGGCTACACCTTC.